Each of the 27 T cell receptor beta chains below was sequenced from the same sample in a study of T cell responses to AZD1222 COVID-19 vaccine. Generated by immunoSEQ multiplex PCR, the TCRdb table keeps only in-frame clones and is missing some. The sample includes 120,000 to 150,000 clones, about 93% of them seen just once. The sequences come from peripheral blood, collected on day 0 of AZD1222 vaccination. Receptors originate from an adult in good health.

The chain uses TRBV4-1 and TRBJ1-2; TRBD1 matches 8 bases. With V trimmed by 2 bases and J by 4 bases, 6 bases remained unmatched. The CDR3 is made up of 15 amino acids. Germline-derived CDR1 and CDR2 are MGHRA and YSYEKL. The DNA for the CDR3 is TGCGCCAGCAGCCAACAGGGGGCGAAGGTCTATGGCTACACCTTC. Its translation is CASSQQGAKVYGYTF.

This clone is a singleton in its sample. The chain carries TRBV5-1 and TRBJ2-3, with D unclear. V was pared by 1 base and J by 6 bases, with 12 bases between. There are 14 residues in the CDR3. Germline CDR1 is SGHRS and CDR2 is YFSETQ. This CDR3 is CASSLMQTKDTQYF. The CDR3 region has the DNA TGCGCCAGCAGCTTGATGCAGACGAAGGATACGCAGTATTTT.

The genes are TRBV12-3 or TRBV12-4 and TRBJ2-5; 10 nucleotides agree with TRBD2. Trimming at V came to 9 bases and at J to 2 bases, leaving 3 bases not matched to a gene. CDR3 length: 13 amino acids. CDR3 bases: TGTGCCAGTCGGACTAGCGGACAAGAGACCCAGTACTTC. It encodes CASRTSGQETQYF.

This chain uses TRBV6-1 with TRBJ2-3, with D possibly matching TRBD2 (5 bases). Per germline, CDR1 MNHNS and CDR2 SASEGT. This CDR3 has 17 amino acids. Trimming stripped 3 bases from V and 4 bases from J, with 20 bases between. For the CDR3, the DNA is TGTGCCAGCAGTGACCCCCCTCTGGAGGCCTCCTCAGATACGCAGTATTTT. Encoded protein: CASSDPPLEASSDTQYF.

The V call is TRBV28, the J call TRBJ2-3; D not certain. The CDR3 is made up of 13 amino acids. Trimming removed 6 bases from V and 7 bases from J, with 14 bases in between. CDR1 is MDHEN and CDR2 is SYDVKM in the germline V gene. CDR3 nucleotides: TGTGCCAGCAGCTCTACCTCCCTATATACGCAGTATTTT. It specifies CASSSTSLYTQYF. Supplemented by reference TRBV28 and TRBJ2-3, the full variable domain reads DVKVTQSSRYLVKRTGEKVFLECVQDMDHENMFWYRQDPGLGLRLIYFSYDVKMKEKGDIPEGYSVSREKKERFSLILESASTNQTSMYLCASSSTSLYTQYFGPGTRLTVL.

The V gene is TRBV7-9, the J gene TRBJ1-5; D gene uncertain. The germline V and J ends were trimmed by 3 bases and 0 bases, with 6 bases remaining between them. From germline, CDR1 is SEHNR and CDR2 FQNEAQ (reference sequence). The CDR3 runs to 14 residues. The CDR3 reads CASSFDHSNQPQHF. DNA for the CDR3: TGTGCCAGCAGCTTCGACCATAGCAATCAGCCCCAGCATTTT.

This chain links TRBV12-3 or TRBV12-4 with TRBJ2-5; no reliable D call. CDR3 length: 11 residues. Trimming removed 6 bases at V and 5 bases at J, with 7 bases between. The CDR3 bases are TGTGCCAGCAGCATAAGGGAGACCCAGTACTTC. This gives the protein CASSIRETQYF.

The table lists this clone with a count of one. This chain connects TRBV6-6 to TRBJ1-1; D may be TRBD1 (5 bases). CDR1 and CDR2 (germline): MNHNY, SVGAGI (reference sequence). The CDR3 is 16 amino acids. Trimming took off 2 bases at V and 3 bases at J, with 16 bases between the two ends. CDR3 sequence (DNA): TGTGCCAGCAGTTACCGAGCACCCCGGGGGGACACTGAAGCTTTCTTT. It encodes CASSYRAPRGDTEAFF.

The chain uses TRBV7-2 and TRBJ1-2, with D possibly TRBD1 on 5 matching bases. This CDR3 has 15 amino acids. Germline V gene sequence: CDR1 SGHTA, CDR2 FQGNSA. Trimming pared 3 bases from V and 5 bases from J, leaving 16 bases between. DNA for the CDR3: TGTGCCAGCAGCTTCAGGACACCGAAGGGGTATGGCTACACCTTC. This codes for CASSFRTPKGYGYTF.

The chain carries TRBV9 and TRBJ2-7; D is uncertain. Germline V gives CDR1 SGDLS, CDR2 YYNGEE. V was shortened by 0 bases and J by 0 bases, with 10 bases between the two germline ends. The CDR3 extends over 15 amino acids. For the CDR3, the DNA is TGTGCCAGCAGCGTAGGGGCAACCGGCTCCTACGAGCAGTACTTC. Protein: CASSVGATGSYEQYF. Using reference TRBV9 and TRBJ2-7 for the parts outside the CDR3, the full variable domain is DSGVTQTPKHLITATGQRVTLRCSPRSGDLSVYWYQQSLDQGLQFLIQYYNGEERAKGNILERFSAQQFPDLHSELNLSSLELGDSALYFCASSVGATGSYEQYFGPGTRLTVT.

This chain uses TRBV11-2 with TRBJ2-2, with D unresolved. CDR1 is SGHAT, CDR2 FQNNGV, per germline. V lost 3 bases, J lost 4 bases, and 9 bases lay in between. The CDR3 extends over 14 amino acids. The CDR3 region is CASSLRSGTGELFF. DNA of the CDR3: TGTGCCAGCAGCTTGCGAAGTGGCACCGGGGAGCTGTTTTTT.

The CDR3 loop is CASSHRLRLAGSLDYEQYF. CDR3 nucleotide sequence: TGTGCCAGCAGCCATCGGCTCCGGCTAGCGGGTTCCCTCGACTACGAGCAGTACTTC. The chain uses TRBV3-1 (or the pseudogene TRBV3-2) and TRBJ2-7; 8 nucleotides agree with TRBD2. Germline CDR1 and CDR2: LGHDT and YNNKEL (reference sequence). The V gene end was trimmed by 3 bases and the J gene end by 3 bases; junction bases not matched to a gene: 19. The CDR3 consists of 19 residues.

DNA of the CDR3: TGTGCCAGTAGTATAGGGACAGGAAGGGGGTATAGCAATCAGCCCCAGCATTTT. It yields the protein CASSIGTGRGYSNQPQHF. The chain is built from TRBV19 and TRBJ1-5; the match to TRBD1 covers 7 bases. The germline V gene has CDR1 LNHDA and CDR2 SQIVND (reference sequence). Losses at the gene ends were 1 base for V and 0 bases for J; bases not matched to a gene: 9. The CDR3 runs to 18 residues.

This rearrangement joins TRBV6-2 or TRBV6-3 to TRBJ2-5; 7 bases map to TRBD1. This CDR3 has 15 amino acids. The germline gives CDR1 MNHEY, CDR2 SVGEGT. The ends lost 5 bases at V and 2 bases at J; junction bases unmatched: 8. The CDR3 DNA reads TGTGCCAGCAGTGTACTCGGGACAGCACAAGAGACCCAGTACTTC. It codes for CASSVLGTAQETQYF.

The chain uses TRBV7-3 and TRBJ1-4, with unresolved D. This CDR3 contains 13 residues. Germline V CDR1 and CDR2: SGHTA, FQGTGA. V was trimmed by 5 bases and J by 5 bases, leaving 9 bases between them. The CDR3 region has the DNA TGTGCCAGCAGCCCCGGCCCCAATGAAAAACTGTTTTTT. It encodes CASSPGPNEKLFF.

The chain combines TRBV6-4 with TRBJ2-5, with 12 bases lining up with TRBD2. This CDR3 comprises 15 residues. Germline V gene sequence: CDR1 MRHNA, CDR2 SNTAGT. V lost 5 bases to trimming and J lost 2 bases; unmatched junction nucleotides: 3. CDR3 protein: CASSRLAGEQETQYF. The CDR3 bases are TGTGCCAGCAGTAGACTAGCGGGGGAGCAAGAGACCCAGTACTTC.

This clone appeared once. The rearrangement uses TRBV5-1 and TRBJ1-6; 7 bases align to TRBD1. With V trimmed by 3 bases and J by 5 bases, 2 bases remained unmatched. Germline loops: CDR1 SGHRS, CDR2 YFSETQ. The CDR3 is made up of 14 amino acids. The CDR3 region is CASSSGQDNSPLHF. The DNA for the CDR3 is TGCGCCAGCAGCTCCGGACAGGATAATTCACCCCTCCACTTT.

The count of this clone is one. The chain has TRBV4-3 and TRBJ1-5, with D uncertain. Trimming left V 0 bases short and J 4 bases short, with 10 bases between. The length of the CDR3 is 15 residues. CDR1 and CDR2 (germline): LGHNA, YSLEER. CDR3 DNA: TGCGCCAGCAGCCAAGACCGGACGGAGAATCAGCCCCAGCATTTT. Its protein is CASSQDRTENQPQHF.

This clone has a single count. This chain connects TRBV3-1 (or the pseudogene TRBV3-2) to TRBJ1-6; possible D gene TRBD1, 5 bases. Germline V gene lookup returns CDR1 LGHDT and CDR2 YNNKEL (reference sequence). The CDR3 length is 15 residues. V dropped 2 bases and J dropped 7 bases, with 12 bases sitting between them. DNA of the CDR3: TGTGCCAGCAGCCAAATAGGGGAACAGAATTCACCCCTCCACTTT. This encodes CASSQIGEQNSPLHF.

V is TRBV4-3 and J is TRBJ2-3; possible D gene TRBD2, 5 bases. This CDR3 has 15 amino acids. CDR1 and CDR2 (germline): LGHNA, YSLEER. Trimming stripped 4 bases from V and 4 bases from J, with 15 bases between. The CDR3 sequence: CASSPSLLSADTQYF. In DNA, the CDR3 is TGCGCCAGCAGCCCTTCTCTTCTTAGCGCAGATACGCAGTATTTT.

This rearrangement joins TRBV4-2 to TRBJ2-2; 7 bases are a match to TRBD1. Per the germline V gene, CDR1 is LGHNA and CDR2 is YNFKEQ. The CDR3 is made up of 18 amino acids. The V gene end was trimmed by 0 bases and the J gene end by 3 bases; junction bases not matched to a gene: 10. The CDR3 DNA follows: TGTGCCAGCAGCCAAGATGAAGTTAGGGACAGCTACACCGGGGAGCTGTTTTTT. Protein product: CASSQDEVRDSYTGELFF.

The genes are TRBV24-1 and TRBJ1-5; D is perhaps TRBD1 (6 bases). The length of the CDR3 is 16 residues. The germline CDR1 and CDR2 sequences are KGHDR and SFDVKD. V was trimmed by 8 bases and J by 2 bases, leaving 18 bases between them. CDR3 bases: TGTGCCACCACCGCAGCCCCAGGGGCGGGCAATCAGCCCCAGCATTTT. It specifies CATTAAPGAGNQPQHF.

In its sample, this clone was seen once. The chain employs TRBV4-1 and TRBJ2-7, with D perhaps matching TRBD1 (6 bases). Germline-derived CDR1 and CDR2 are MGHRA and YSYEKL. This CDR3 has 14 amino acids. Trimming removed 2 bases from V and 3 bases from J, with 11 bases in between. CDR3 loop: CASSQTGYGYEQYF. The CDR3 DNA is TGCGCCAGCAGCCAAACAGGGTACGGCTACGAGCAGTACTTC.

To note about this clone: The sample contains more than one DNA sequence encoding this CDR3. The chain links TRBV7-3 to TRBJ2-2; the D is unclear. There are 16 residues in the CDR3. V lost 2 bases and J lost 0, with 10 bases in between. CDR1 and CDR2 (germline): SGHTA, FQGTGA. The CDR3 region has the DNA TGTGCCAGCAGCTTACTGGCAGGCGCGAACACCGGGGAGCTGTTTTTT. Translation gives CASSLLAGANTGELFF.

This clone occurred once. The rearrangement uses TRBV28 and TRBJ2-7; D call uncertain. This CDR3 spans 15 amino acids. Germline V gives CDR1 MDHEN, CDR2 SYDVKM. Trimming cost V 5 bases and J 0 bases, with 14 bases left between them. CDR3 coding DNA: TGTGCCAGCAGTCCATGGACGTTGAGCTCCTACGAGCAGTACTTC. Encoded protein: CASSPWTLSSYEQYF.

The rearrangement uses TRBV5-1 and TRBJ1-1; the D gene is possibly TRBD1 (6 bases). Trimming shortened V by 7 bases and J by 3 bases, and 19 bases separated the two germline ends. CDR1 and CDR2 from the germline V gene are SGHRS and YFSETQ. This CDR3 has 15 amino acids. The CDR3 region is CASSPLAGVDTEAFF. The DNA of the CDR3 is TGCGCCAGCTCCCCCCTGGCAGGGGTCGACACTGAAGCTTTCTTT.

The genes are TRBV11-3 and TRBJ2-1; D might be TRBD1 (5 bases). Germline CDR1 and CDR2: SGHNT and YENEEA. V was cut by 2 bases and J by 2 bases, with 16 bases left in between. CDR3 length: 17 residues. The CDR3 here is CASSLRVGVGTYNEQFF. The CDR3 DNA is TGTGCCAGCAGCTTAAGGGTAGGGGTTGGAACCTACAATGAGCAGTTCTTC.